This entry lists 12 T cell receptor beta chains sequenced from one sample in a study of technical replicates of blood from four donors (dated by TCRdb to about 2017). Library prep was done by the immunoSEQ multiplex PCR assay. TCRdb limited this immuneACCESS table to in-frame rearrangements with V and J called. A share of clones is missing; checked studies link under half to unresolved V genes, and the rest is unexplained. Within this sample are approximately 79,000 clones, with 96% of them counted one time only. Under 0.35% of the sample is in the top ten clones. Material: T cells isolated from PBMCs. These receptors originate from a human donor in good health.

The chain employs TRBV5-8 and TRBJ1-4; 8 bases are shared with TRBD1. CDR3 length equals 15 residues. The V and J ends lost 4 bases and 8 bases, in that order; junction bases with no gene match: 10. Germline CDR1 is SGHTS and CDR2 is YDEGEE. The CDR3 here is CASSLTGVSGEKLFF. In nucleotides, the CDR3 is TGTGCCAGCAGCCTGACAGGGGTTAGTGGAGAAAAACTGTTTTTT.

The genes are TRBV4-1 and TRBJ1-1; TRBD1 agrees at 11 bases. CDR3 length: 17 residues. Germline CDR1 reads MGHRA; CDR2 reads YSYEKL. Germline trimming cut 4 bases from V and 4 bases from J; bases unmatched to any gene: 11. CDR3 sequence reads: CASSLTGQGAVSTEAFF. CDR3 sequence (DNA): TGCGCCAGCAGCCTGACCGGACAGGGGGCAGTGAGCACTGAAGCTTTCTTT.

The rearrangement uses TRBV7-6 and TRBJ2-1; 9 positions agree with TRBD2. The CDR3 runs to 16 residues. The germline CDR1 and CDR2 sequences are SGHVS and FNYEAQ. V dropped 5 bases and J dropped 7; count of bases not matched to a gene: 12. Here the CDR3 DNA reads TGTGCCAGCAGCGGGCGTTGGCGGGAGGGAAAGAATGAGCAGTTCTTC. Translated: CASSGRWREGKNEQFF.

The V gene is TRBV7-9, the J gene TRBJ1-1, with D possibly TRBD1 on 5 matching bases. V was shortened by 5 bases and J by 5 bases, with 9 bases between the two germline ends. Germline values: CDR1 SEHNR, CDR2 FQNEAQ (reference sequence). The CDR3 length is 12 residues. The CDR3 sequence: CASSGQRTEAFF. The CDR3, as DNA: TGTGCCAGCAGCGGACAAAGGACTGAAGCTTTCTTT.

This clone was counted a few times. The CDR3 region has the DNA TGCGCCAGCAGCCAAGTGGAGGGCACAGATACGCAGTATTTT. Residues: CASSQVEGTDTQYF. V is TRBV4-1 and J is TRBJ2-3; TRBD2 might be the D (5 bases). Trimming shortened V by 1 base and J by 1 base, and 6 bases separated the two germline ends. Germline CDR1 MGHRA, CDR2 YSYEKL. This CDR3 comprises 14 residues.

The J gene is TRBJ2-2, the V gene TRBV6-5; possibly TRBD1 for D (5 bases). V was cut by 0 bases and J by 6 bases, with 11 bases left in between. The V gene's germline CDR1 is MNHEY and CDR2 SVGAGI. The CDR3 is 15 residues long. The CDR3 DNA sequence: TGTGCCAGCAGTTACTCGCTTCAGGGCGCCGGGGAGCTGTTTTTT. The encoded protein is CASSYSLQGAGELFF.

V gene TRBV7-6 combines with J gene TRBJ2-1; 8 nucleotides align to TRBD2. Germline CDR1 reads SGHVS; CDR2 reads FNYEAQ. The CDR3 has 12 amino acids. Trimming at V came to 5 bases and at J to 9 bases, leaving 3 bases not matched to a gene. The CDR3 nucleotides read TGTGCCAGCAGCACACTAGCGGCTGAGCAGTTCTTC. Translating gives CASSTLAAEQFF. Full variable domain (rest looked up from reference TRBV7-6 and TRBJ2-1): GAGVSQSPRYKVTKRGQDVALRCDPISGHVSLYWYRQALGQGPEFLTYFNYEAQQDKSGLPNDRFSAERPEGSISTLTIQRTEQRDSAMYRCASSTLAAEQFFGPGTRLTVL.

The CDR3 loop is CASSASTAGHYYGYTF. CDR3 nucleotides: TGTGCCAGCAGCGCGTCGACGGCAGGCCATTACTATGGCTACACCTTC. This chain links TRBV9 with TRBJ1-2, with D unresolved. The CDR3 is 16 residues long. Germline assignment: CDR1 SGDLS and CDR2 YYNGEE. The V gene lost 3 bases and the J gene lost 3 bases, with 18 bases spanning the gap.

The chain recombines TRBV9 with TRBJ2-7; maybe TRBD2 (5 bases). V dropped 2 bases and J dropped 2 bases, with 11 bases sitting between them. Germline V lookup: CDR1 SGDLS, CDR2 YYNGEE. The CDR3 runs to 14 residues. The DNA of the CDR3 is TGTGCCAGCAGCGTGGCCTTAGCGCCCTACGAGCAGTACTTC. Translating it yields CASSVALAPYEQYF.

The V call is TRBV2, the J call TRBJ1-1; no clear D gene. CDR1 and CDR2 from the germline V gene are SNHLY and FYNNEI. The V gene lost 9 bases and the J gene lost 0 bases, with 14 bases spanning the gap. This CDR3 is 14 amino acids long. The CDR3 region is CARTEGTLNTEAFF. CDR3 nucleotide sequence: TGTGCCAGGACTGAGGGAACCCTGAACACTGAAGCTTTCTTT. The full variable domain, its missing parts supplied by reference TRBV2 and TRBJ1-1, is EPEVTQTPSHQVTQMGQEVILRCVPISNHLYFYWYRQILGQKVEFLVSFYNNEISEKSEIFDDQFSVERPDGSNFTLKIRSTKLEDSAMYFCARTEGTLNTEAFFGQGTRLTVV.

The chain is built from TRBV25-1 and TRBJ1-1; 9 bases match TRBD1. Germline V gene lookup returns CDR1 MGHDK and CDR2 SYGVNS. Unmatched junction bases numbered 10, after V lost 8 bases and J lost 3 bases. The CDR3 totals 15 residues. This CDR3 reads CASGRDRELDTEAFF. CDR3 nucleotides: TGTGCCAGCGGAAGGGACAGGGAGTTGGACACTGAAGCTTTCTTT. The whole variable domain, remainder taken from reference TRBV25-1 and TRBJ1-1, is EADIYQTPRYLVIGTGKKITLECSQTMGHDKMYWYQQDPGMELHLIHYSYGVNSTEKGDLSSESTVSRIRTEHFPLTLESARPSHTSQYLCASGRDRELDTEAFFGQGTRLTVV.

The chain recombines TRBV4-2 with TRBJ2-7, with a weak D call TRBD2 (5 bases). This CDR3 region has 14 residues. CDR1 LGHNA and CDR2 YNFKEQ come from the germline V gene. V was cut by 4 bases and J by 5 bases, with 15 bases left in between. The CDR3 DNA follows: TGTGCCAGCAGCCCATCCGGGGTAAAACACGAGCAGTACTTC. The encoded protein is CASSPSGVKHEQYF.